This TCR beta chain was profiled in a study of T cell responses to AZD1222 COVID-19 vaccine. Details on this clone: The antigen remains undetermined.

Method: immunoSEQ multiplex PCR; TCRdb's copy keeps in-frame clones and lacks some. The data contain some 130,000 clones, roughly 93% of them singletons. CDR1 PRHDT and CDR2 FYEKMQ come from the germline V gene (reference sequence). Deletions cut 5 bases from V and 2 bases from J, with 16 bases between. The length of the CDR3 is 15 residues. Study-level points and caveats: Only a handful of AZD1222 recipients, about six in all, had baseline seropositivity.

The sequence derives from an adult who received the AZD1222 COVID-19 vaccine. The chain recombines TRBV13 with TRBJ2-7; either TRBD1 or TRBD2 may fit D (6 bases each). Sample: peripheral blood, taken 28 days after the second AZD1222 dose. CDR3 sequence (DNA): TGTGCCAGCAGCCTCCGGTCGGGGGCGCCCTACGAGCAGTACTTC. Translating gives CASSLRSGAPYEQYF.